The T cell receptor beta chain described here comes from a study of blood T cell repertoires in COVID-19. About the study: Acute and convalescent COVID-19 specimens originated in the United States, Italy and Spain.

Authors' methods: For nucleated cells, counts were estimated from reference gene primer amplification. Assay used: immunoSEQ multiplex PCR; TCRdb lists only in-frame clones, some missing. The V and J calls and clone size come from that table; D and trimming were worked out from the DNA. The data show hundreds of thousands of clones, with 80% to 90% seen just once and approximately 6% held by the top ten. Per the germline V gene, CDR1 is SGHVS and CDR2 is FQNEAQ. The CDR3 has 14 residues. Trimming left V 3 bases short and J 1 base short, with 7 bases between. Sequenced: peripheral blood. This clonotype was obtained from a man at least 80 years old with acute or convalescent COVID-19. The chain joins TRBV7-8 to TRBJ1-3; D is ambiguous. The CDR3 here is CASSLVLSGNTIYF. DNA of the CDR3: TGTGCCAGCAGCTTGGTTCTATCTGGAAACACCATATATTTT.